This entry lists 7 T cell receptor beta chains sequenced from one sample in a study of a mutant IDH1 vaccine in newly diagnosed glioma. This table comes from immunoSEQ multiplex PCR, and its TCRdb copy is limited to in-frame clones, with some not included. The sample carries 45,000 to 50,000 clones, more than 70% recorded once. Time point meaning: week 35, safety follow-up. The study gave 300 ug of mutant IDH1 20-mer peptide per vaccine dose, with topical imiquimod. Their antigens remain unidentified. The starting material was PBMCs, obtained from a glioma patient whose treatment included an IDH1 peptide vaccine. Receptor source: a middle-aged woman with glioma.

The chain joins TRBV7-2 to TRBJ2-7; TRBD1 might be the D (6 bases). Germline V gene data show CDR1 as SGHTA and CDR2 as FQGNSA. Deletions cut 3 bases from V and 3 bases from J, with 12 bases between. This CDR3 region has 14 residues. The CDR3 DNA is TGTGCCAGCAGCTTTTGGGACACACGCTACGAGCAGTACTTC. As protein: CASSFWDTRYEQYF.

This clone was observed a single time. This sequence joins TRBV10-3 and TRBJ2-3; 7 bases fit TRBD2. CDR3 length equals 14 residues. Germline CDR1 ENHRY, CDR2 SYGVKD. Trimming took 5 bases from V and 2 from J; bases not matched to a gene: 4. CDR3 in amino acids: CAISFTSVTDTQYF. In DNA form, the CDR3 reads TGTGCCATCAGTTTCACTAGCGTCACAGATACGCAGTATTTT.

This chain joins TRBV4-2 and TRBJ2-3; 9 nucleotides align to TRBD2. The CDR3 covers 18 residues. Trimming removed 1 base from V and 4 bases from J; junction bases left unmatched: 12. Germline V gives CDR1 LGHNA, CDR2 YNFKEQ. CDR3: CASSQGGGGAVLPDTQYF. The CDR3 DNA sequence: TGTGCCAGCAGCCAAGGAGGCGGGGGGGCCGTCTTACCAGATACGCAGTATTTT.

CDR3 coding DNA: TGTGCCATCAGTGATGACAGGGGCACTGAAGCTTTCTTT. Its protein product is CAISDDRGTEAFF. The chain carries TRBV10-3 and TRBJ1-1; TRBD1 aligns across 8 bases. Germline V lookup: CDR1 ENHRY, CDR2 SYGVKD. The length of the CDR3 is 13 residues. V lost 3 bases and J lost 4; bases outside the gene matches: 1.

This clone was seen only a few times. V is TRBV5-1 and J is TRBJ1-5, with 8 bases lining up with TRBD1. The CDR3 covers 15 residues. V dropped 1 base and J dropped 5; count of bases not matched to a gene: 5. Looked up from germline, CDR1 is SGHRS and CDR2 is YFSETQ. The DNA of the CDR3 is TGCGCCAGCAGCTTGACTTCAGGGGGCGATCAGCCCCAGCATTTT. It codes for CASSLTSGGDQPQHF.

A few counts support this clone. The genes are TRBV7-9 and TRBJ2-7; D might be TRBD1 (6 bases). Trimming stripped 5 bases from V and 2 bases from J, with 16 bases between. The CDR3 loop spans 15 amino acids. Germline CDR1 reads SEHNR; CDR2 reads FQNEAQ (reference sequence). The CDR3 loop reads CASSLTGPSPYEQYF. In DNA, the CDR3 is TGTGCCAGCAGCCTAACAGGGCCATCGCCCTACGAGCAGTACTTC.

This clone was found once. The chain recombines TRBV6-1 with TRBJ2-7; unclear D gene. The CDR3 is 14 amino acids. Trimming took off 2 bases at V and 10 bases at J, with 18 bases between the two ends. Germline CDR1 and CDR2: MNHNS and SASEGT. CDR3 loop: CASSESLGSSRQYF. The CDR3, as DNA: TGTGCCAGCAGTGAAAGTCTCGGCAGCTCTCGACAGTACTTC.